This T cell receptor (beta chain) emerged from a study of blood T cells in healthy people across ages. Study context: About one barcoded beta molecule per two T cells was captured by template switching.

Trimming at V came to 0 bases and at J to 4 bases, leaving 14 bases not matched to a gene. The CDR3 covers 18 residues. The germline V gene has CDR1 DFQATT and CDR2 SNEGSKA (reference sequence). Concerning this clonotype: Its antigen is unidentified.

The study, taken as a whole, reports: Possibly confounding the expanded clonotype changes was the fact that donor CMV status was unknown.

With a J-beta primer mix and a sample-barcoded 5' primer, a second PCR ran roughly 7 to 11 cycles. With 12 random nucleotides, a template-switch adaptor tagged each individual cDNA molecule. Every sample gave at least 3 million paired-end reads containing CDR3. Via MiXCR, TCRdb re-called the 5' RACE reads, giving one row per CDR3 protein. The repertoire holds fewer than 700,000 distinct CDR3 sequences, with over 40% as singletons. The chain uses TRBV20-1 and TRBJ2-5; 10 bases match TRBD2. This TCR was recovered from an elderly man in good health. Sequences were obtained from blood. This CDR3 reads CSARDSGLAGVLAETQYF. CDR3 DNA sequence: TGCAGTGCTAGAGATAGTGGCCTAGCGGGGGTGCTGGCAGAGACCCAGTACTTC.